This T cell receptor (beta chain) was found in a study of tumor and adjacent non-tumor tissue in lung cancer. The overall study: Patients comprised 12 adenocarcinoma, a couple of squamous cell carcinoma and 1 small cell lung cancer. Each sample yielded roughly 4.2 million productive TCRbeta reads on average.

Comments on this clonotype: The antigen remains unidentified. Germline and junction disagree at one end, which may indicate a read error.

Germline assignment: CDR1 SEHNR and CDR2 FQNEAQ (reference sequence). The length of the CDR3 is 17 residues. The library came from three nested PCR rounds adapted from ARM-PCR protocols. TCRdb ran MiXCR on the multiplex PCR reads and lists one entry per CDR3 protein. The sample shows about 75,000 distinct CDR3 sequences, 77% of them seen only once. Study results and caveats: Significantly higher TCR diversity was found in tumor than normal lung. Tumor repertoires had a smaller top 100 clone share than normal lung.

No cell sorting was done before RNA was extracted from the tissue. The specimen sequenced was lung tumor tissue. The TCR sequence derives from a woman in her 50s with non-small cell lung cancer. The chain has TRBV7-9 and TRBJ2-1; tentative D call: TRBD2 (6 bases). CDR3 nucleotide sequence: TGTGCAAGCAGCTTATCTCCAGGCGCGGGATGGCTGGATGAGCAGTTCTTC. Protein product: CASSLSPGAGWLDEQFF.